These 30 T cell receptor beta chains were sequenced from one sample in a study of cytomegalovirus exposure and HLA in healthy donors (dated by TCRdb to 2017 to 2019). Library generation was performed with the immunoSEQ multiplex PCR assay. Here the immuneACCESS table is served through TCRdb, limited to in-frame sequences with V and J called. Missing clones are a known gap in these copies; in checked studies unresolved V genes cover under half, and the rest lacks a known reason. This sample has some 130,000 clones in its table, and about 91% of those were observed once. More than 1% of the sample goes to the ten largest clones. Source material: PBMCs. The receptors stem from a woman between 18 and 29 years old in good health and CMV-seronegative.

This clone was observed a handful of times. J is TRBJ2-7 and V is TRBV10-3; 8 nucleotides align to TRBD1. Trimming at V came to 4 bases and at J to 5 bases, leaving 7 bases not matched to a gene. Germline V lookup: CDR1 ENHRY, CDR2 SYGVKD. The CDR3 has 14 residues. For the CDR3, the DNA is TGTGCCATCAGTGGGACAGGGCGTGCGGACGAGCAGTACTTC. It encodes CAISGTGRADEQYF.

This clone is a singleton in its sample. The CDR3 coding sequence is TGCGCCAGCAGCTTAACCGGGACTCCCGAGGATACGCAGTATTTT. It codes for CASSLTGTPEDTQYF. The J gene is TRBJ2-3, the V gene TRBV5-1; D may be TRBD2 (6 bases). The CDR3 sequence is 15 residues long. V was shortened by 2 bases and J by 6 bases, with 16 bases between the two germline ends. Germline-derived CDR1 and CDR2 are SGHRS and YFSETQ.

The chain is built from TRBV4-1 and TRBJ2-4, with D perhaps matching TRBD2 (5 bases). V lost 1 base and J lost 0, with 10 bases in between. This CDR3 has 16 amino acids. Germline values: CDR1 MGHRA, CDR2 YSYEKL. The CDR3 sequence: CASSQGGAVAKNIQYF. The CDR3 DNA reads TGCGCCAGCAGCCAAGGGGGAGCGGTAGCCAAAAACATTCAGTACTTC.

The chain carries TRBV18 and TRBJ1-1; D possibly corresponds to TRBD1 (6 bases). The CDR3 is 14 residues long. Germline loops: CDR1 KGHSH, CDR2 LQKENI. V lost 0 bases to trimming and J lost 8 bases, with 13 bases between them. This chain's CDR3 is CASSPPLGQTEAFF. The CDR3, as DNA: TGTGCCAGCTCACCACCGCTAGGACAGACCGAAGCTTTCTTT.

The gene calls are TRBV9 and TRBJ2-1; tentative D call: TRBD1 (5 bases). The V gene's germline CDR1 is SGDLS and CDR2 YYNGEE. This CDR3 is 14 amino acids long. The ends were cut back, 0 bases at V and 5 bases at J, with 9 bases in the middle. CDR3 protein: CASSVEVRDNEQFF. Here the CDR3 DNA reads TGTGCCAGCAGCGTAGAGGTCAGGGACAATGAGCAGTTCTTC. The variable domain in full, with the rest retrieved from reference TRBV9 and TRBJ2-1, is DSGVTQTPKHLITATGQRVTLRCSPRSGDLSVYWYQQSLDQGLQFLIQYYNGEERAKGNILERFSAQQFPDLHSELNLSSLELGDSALYFCASSVEVRDNEQFFGPGTRLTVL.

This clone was found once. V is TRBV18 and J is TRBJ1-1, with TRBD1 identical over 7 bases. The length of the CDR3 is 13 residues. V was pared by 0 bases and J by 8 bases, with 3 bases of the junction left unmatched. Germline CDR1 reads KGHSH; CDR2 reads LQKENI. For the CDR3, the DNA is TGTGCCAGCTCACCACCCTCCAGGGGGGAAGCTTTCTTT. Its protein product is CASSPPSRGEAFF. Full variable domain (missing parts from reference TRBV18 and TRBJ1-1): NAGVMQNPRHLVRRRGQEARLRCSPMKGHSHVYWYRQLPEEGLKFMVYLQKENIIDESGMPKERFSAEFPKEGPSILRIQQVVRGDSAAYFCASSPPSRGEAFFGQGTRLTVV.

J is TRBJ2-2 and V is TRBV19; a possible D gene is TRBD2 (6 bases). Germline values: CDR1 LNHDA, CDR2 SQIVND (reference sequence). CDR3 length: 14 amino acids. V was clipped by 3 bases and J by 4 bases, with 9 bases between them. CDR3 region: CASSIRGGTGELFF. The CDR3 DNA follows: TGTGCCAGTAGTATTAGGGGAGGCACCGGGGAGCTGTTTTTT.

The chain employs TRBV5-1 and TRBJ2-3; D may be TRBD1 (6 bases). This CDR3 has 14 amino acids. Germline assignment: CDR1 SGHRS and CDR2 YFSETQ. Trimming shortened V by 7 bases and J by 2 bases, and 14 bases separated the two germline ends. This CDR3 is CASYAGQPTDTQYF. CDR3 DNA: TGCGCCAGCTACGCCGGACAGCCCACAGATACGCAGTATTTT.

The chain links TRBV9 to TRBJ2-3; 9 bases align to TRBD1. After removal of 4 bases from V and 6 bases from J, the junction contained 6 bases not matched to a gene. Germline V CDR1 and CDR2: SGDLS, YYNGEE. The CDR3 is 14 amino acids. CDR3 DNA: TGTGCCAGCAGCAACCCGGGACAGGGTGATACGCAGTATTTT. It codes for CASSNPGQGDTQYF.

The genes are TRBV7-3 and TRBJ2-3; D unclear. V lost 5 bases and J 4 bases, leaving 7 bases between the germline ends. Germline CDR1 and CDR2: SGHTA and FQGTGA. The CDR3 loop spans 12 amino acids. This CDR3 is CASSVTPDTQYF. In nucleotides, the CDR3 is TGTGCCAGCAGCGTTACTCCAGATACGCAGTATTTT.

The chain combines TRBV5-1 with TRBJ2-7; no firm D call. CDR3 length equals 13 residues. Trimming took 4 bases from V and 0 from J, leaving 8 bases between them. Germline CDR1 is SGHRS and CDR2 is YFSETQ. CDR3 in DNA: TGCGCCAGCAGCACGACAAACTCCTACGAGCAGTACTTC. It is translated as CASSTTNSYEQYF.

The rearrangement joins TRBV4-2 to TRBJ2-7, with 11 bases identical to TRBD1. J was trimmed by 4 bases and V by 5 bases; bases with no gene match: 13. The CDR3 sequence is 17 residues long. Germline V gene data show CDR1 as LGHNA and CDR2 as YNFKEQ. The CDR3 loop reads CASSEVPTRDRGYEQYF. The CDR3 bases are TGTGCCAGCAGCGAAGTCCCCACGAGGGACAGGGGGTACGAGCAGTACTTC.

The chain combines TRBV5-1 with TRBJ1-4; 10 bases line up with TRBD1. V lost 4 bases, J lost 11 bases, and 14 bases stayed unmatched. CDR1 is SGHRS and CDR2 is YFSETQ in the germline V gene. This CDR3 spans 16 amino acids. The CDR3 DNA reads as TGCGCCAGCAGCGCAATAGCCGGGACAGGGGAAGGGAAACTGTTTTTT. This translates into CASSAIAGTGEGKLFF.

The rearrangement joins TRBV27 to TRBJ1-2; 7 bases agree with TRBD1. CDR1 is MNHEY, CDR2 SMNVEV, per germline (reference sequence). The CDR3 is 17 amino acids. V dropped 3 bases and J dropped 9; count of bases not matched to a gene: 19. CDR3 nucleotides: TGTGCCAGCAGTTTCCGACAGGGACCTTGGGCTCCTGGAAGCTACACCTTC. Its protein product is CASSFRQGPWAPGSYTF.

The V gene is TRBV6-1, the J gene TRBJ1-1; a possible D gene is TRBD1 (5 bases). V lost 7 bases to trimming and J lost 5 bases, with 20 bases between them. CDR3 length: 15 residues. CDR1 is MNHNS and CDR2 is SASEGT in the germline V gene. The CDR3 region has the DNA TGTGCCAGCAACCGACAGACCACTGGAAGGACTGAAGCTTTCTTT. Its protein is CASNRQTTGRTEAFF.

The chain couples TRBV5-6 to TRBJ2-7; 7 nucleotides match TRBD2. The CDR3 covers 11 residues. With V trimmed by 5 bases and J by 7 bases, 3 bases remained unmatched. Germline lookup yields CDR1 SGHDT and CDR2 YYEEEE. CDR3 DNA: TGTGCCAGCAGACTCGGGGGGGAGCAGTACTTC. Its translation: CASRLGGEQYF. The full variable domain, completed using reference TRBV5-6 and TRBJ2-7, is DAGVTQSPTHLIKTRGQQVTLRCSPKSGHDTVSWYQQALGQGPQFIFQYYEEEERQRGNFPDRFSGHQFPNYSSELNVNALLLGDSALYLCASRLGGEQYFGPGTRLTVT.

V is TRBV6-1 and J is TRBJ1-1, with 7 bases identical to TRBD1. The length of the CDR3 is 13 residues. V trimming: 7 bases; J trimming: 2 bases; junction bases outside the gene matches: 4. CDR1 and CDR2 (germline): MNHNS, SASEGT. This CDR3 is CASKGQPNTEAFF. The DNA for the CDR3 is TGTGCCAGCAAGGGACAGCCAAACACTGAAGCTTTCTTT.

The V gene is TRBV2, the J gene TRBJ1-4; unclear D gene. The CDR3 is 12 amino acids. V shed 3 bases and J shed 8 bases, with 7 bases lying between them. The germline CDR1 and CDR2 sequences are SNHLY and FYNNEI. The CDR3 loop is CASSEVREKLFF. CDR3 coding DNA: TGTGCCAGCAGTGAGGTTCGGGAAAAACTGTTTTTT.

The V call is TRBV27, the J call TRBJ2-7; D is undetermined. Per germline, CDR1 MNHEY and CDR2 SMNVEV (reference sequence). This CDR3 region has 14 residues. Trimming removed 3 bases from V and 2 bases from J, with 11 bases in between. CDR3 sequence reads: CASSLVSGTYEQYF. The DNA of the CDR3 is TGTGCCAGCAGTTTGGTGTCAGGAACCTACGAGCAGTACTTC.

This chain joins TRBV2 and TRBJ1-2; no firm D call. The CDR3 is made up of 15 amino acids. Germline-derived CDR1 and CDR2 are SNHLY and FYNNEI. The V end was cut by 7 bases, the J end by 1 base, with 16 bases between. The DNA for the CDR3 is TGTGCCAGCACACTGAGGAATTTGGTTAACTATGGCTACACCTTC. It yields the protein CASTLRNLVNYGYTF.

This chain uses TRBV9 with TRBJ2-3; weak D call: TRBD2 (5 bases). The CDR3 sequence is 14 residues long. The germline V gene has CDR1 SGDLS and CDR2 YYNGEE. The V gene lost 3 bases and the J gene lost 0 bases, with 8 bases spanning the gap. The chain's CDR3 is CASSGGRSTDTQYF. Here the CDR3 DNA reads TGTGCCAGCAGCGGCGGGCGAAGCACAGATACGCAGTATTTT.

This chain connects TRBV15 to TRBJ1-5; D not resolved. Trimming left V 0 bases short and J 2 bases short, with 14 bases between. Looked up from germline, CDR1 is LNHNV and CDR2 is YYDKDF (reference sequence). The CDR3 spans 17 residues. Written as DNA, the CDR3 is TGTGCCACCAGCAGAGATCTAAGTACCTCGGGCAATCAGCCCCAGCATTTT. Residues: CATSRDLSTSGNQPQHF.

CDR3: CASSFETSGGSEQFF. CDR3 nucleotide sequence: TGTGCCAGCAGTTTTGAGACTAGCGGGGGGAGTGAGCAGTTCTTC. The chain couples TRBV6-1 to TRBJ2-1, with 13 bases that match TRBD2. The junction had 7 bases not matched to a gene; V was cut back by 5 bases and J by 9 bases. Per the germline V gene, CDR1 is MNHNS and CDR2 is SASEGT. The CDR3 runs 15 residues.

The chain carries TRBV2 and TRBJ1-6; D is unresolved. CDR1 SNHLY and CDR2 FYNNEI come from the germline V gene. The V end was cut by 4 bases, the J end by 7 bases, with 5 bases between. This CDR3 spans 12 amino acids. CDR3 region: CASSGLNSPLHF. DNA of the CDR3: TGTGCCAGCAGTGGCCTAAATTCACCCCTCCACTTT. Supplemented by reference TRBV2 and TRBJ1-6, the full variable domain reads EPEVTQTPSHQVTQMGQEVILRCVPISNHLYFYWYRQILGQKVEFLVSFYNNEISEKSEIFDDQFSVERPDGSNFTLKIRSTKLEDSAMYFCASSGLNSPLHFGNGTRLTVT.

The chain carries TRBV18 and TRBJ1-5, with D uncertain. CDR3 size: 12 residues. The V gene's germline CDR1 is KGHSH and CDR2 LQKENI. V lost 3 bases and J 3 bases, leaving 3 bases between the germline ends. The CDR3, as DNA: TGTGCCAGCTCACCGTACAATCAGCCCCAGCATTTT. Its protein product is CASSPYNQPQHF.

The chain combines TRBV18 with TRBJ1-1, with a possible D match to TRBD1 (6 bases). The CDR3 has 17 amino acids. The germline V and J ends were trimmed by 2 bases and 4 bases, with 20 bases remaining between them. Per germline, CDR1 KGHSH and CDR2 LQKENI. The CDR3 region has the DNA TGTGCCAGCTCACCAGTATATCGTGGCAGGGGCGGCACTGAAGCTTTCTTT. This gives the protein CASSPVYRGRGGTEAFF.

This clone was counted ten times or more. The rearrangement joins TRBV25-1 to TRBJ2-6, with D tentatively TRBD2 (6 bases). Germline CDR1 and CDR2: MGHDK and SYGVNS. This CDR3 region has 15 residues. The germline V and J ends were trimmed by 4 bases and 0 bases, with 7 bases remaining between them. In DNA, the CDR3 is TGTGCCAGCAGTGGGGGGGACTCTGGGGCCAACGTCCTGACTTTC. Encoded protein: CASSGGDSGANVLTF.

The CDR3 sequence: CASSPRQGASNEQFF. CDR3 DNA sequence: TGTGCCAGCTCACCCCGACAGGGGGCCTCCAATGAGCAGTTCTTC. This chain uses TRBV18 with TRBJ2-1; 10 bases agree with TRBD1. The trim removed 3 bases at V and 6 bases at J, leaving 5 bases unmatched. Per germline, CDR1 KGHSH and CDR2 LQKENI. The CDR3 runs 15 residues.

The rearrangement joins TRBV2 to TRBJ2-7; a possible D gene is TRBD2 (5 bases). Germline-derived CDR1 and CDR2 are SNHLY and FYNNEI. Trimming took off 1 base at V and 7 bases at J, with 14 bases between the two ends. There are 14 residues in the CDR3. CDR3 sequence: CASSEGLAGGEQYF. CDR3 coding DNA: TGTGCCAGCAGTGAAGGTTTGGCGGGCGGGGAGCAGTACTTC.

The rearrangement uses TRBV4-1 and TRBJ2-2; weak D call: TRBD1 (6 bases). The V gene's germline CDR1 is MGHRA and CDR2 YSYEKL. The V gene lost 2 bases and the J gene lost 1 base, with 11 bases spanning the gap. The CDR3 loop spans 16 amino acids. The CDR3 bases are TGCGCCAGCAGCCAAAAATCGGGACAGAACACCGGGGAGCTGTTTTTT. Translated: CASSQKSGQNTGELFF.